This TCR beta chain was identified during a study of cytomegalovirus exposure and HLA in healthy donors. Study in general: HLA-typed donors contributed around 82 million unique TCRs, which were held in an early data release. Overall study results and limits: Reportedly, cytomegalovirus status was diagnosed with high sensitivity and specificity. Previous analysis showed most TCR beta V segments were productive about 90% or about 30% of the time.

The PCR employed 60 Vbeta primers together with 13 Jbeta primers. Assay: immunoSEQ multiplex PCR; the TCRdb copy retains only in-frame clones and omits some. The sample includes 150,000 to 200,000 clones. Donors consisted of healthy bone marrow donors. Germline V CDR1 and CDR2: MNHNS, SASEGT. The CDR3 has 16 residues. Trimming stripped 4 bases from V and 0 bases from J, with 12 bases between. Turning to this clone: Its antigen is not known.

The source is a man aged 30 to 45 in good health and CMV-seronegative. Sequenced input: PBMCs. This rearrangement joins TRBV6-1 to TRBJ1-4, with D tentatively TRBD1 (5 bases). The CDR3 here is CASSGATGATNEKLFF. The CDR3, as DNA: TGTGCCAGCAGTGGGGCAACAGGAGCAACTAATGAAAAACTGTTTTTT.